This paragraph covers one T cell receptor beta chain sequence. Its antigen is unknown. This sample was taken from a study of cytomegalovirus exposure and HLA in healthy donors. Study in general: A prior analysis found fewer than 120 million unique TCR beta sequences from around 180 million T cells. Study-wide results and caveats: It was reported in a later analysis that an Asian-associated ancestry cluster showed fewer N-insertions than the roughly 670-donor mean. The study put under 200 TCR beta chains on its list as cytomegalovirus-associated.

In the PCR, 60 Vbeta and 13 Jbeta primers were used. Produced via immunoSEQ multiplex PCR; TCRdb's table is partial and in-frame only. The table lists some 110,000 clones, roughly 69% of them singletons. The CDR3 length is 13 residues. Germline CDR1 and CDR2: SSHAT and FNYEAQ (reference sequence). Donors had nominal health at sampling but likely had unrecorded immune exposures. Sequencing used PBMCs. J is TRBJ2-2 and V is TRBV7-7; D perhaps matches TRBD2 (6 bases). The clonotype was recovered from a woman in her 30s in good health and CMV-seronegative. CDR3 loop: CASAPGAGGELFF. CDR3 nucleotides: TGTGCTAGTGCTCCGGGAGCGGGCGGGGAGCTGTTTTTT.